This record covers a single TCR beta chain. These data belong to a study of blood T cell repertoires in COVID-19. Study as a whole: In each case, the material was cDNA or gDNA derived from T cells, B-cell-depleted T cells, or PBMCs.

Repertoires were generated with immunoSEQ multiplex PCR, while TCRdb's copy carries only in-frame clones and drops some. Of 250,000 to 300,000 clones listed, roughly 88% were seen once; the top ten hold 1.5% to 2%. The sequencing input was PBMCs or T cells enriched from blood (not recorded which). This receptor was obtained from a woman between 50 and 59 years old who had recovered from COVID-19.

CDR3 nucleotides: TGTGCCAGCAGCTCCACGAGCTCCTACAATGAGCAGTTCTTC. It yields the protein CASSSTSSYNEQFF. V is TRBV7-2 and J is TRBJ2-1; no reliable D call. V lost 4 bases and J lost 0, with 7 bases in between. The CDR3 runs 14 residues. Germline lookup yields CDR1 SGHTA and CDR2 FQGNSA.